The next 3 T cell receptor beta chains were all read from a single sample in a study of blood T cell repertoires in COVID-19. Sequenced by immunoSEQ multiplex PCR; TCRdb stores in-frame clones only, minus some. This sample has about 220,000 clones, with roughly 80% found just once. The sample consisted of peripheral blood. These TCRs come from a woman in her 70s with acute or convalescent COVID-19.

This chain uses TRBV5-1 with TRBJ1-1, with a tentative D call TRBD1 (5 bases). CDR3 size: 13 residues. V dropped 7 bases and J dropped 5 bases, with 15 bases sitting between them. Germline V CDR1 and CDR2: SGHRS, YFSETQ. In DNA form, the CDR3 reads TGCGCCAGCGCCGTGGGGGGACGGACTGAAGCTTTCTTT. Protein: CASAVGGRTEAFF.

The V call is TRBV30, the J call TRBJ2-7, with a tentative D call TRBD2 (7 bases). The germline CDR1 and CDR2 sequences are GTSNPN and SVGIG (reference sequence). V dropped 4 bases and J dropped 2 bases, with 15 bases sitting between them. This CDR3 has 14 amino acids. CDR3 nucleotide sequence: TGTGCCTGGATTAAGGGGGGGGGCACCTACGAGCAGTACTTC. Protein product: CAWIKGGGTYEQYF.

CDR3 sequence (DNA): TGTGCCACCGCGGGACAGGGGGCGCGGAGCTACACCTTC. This codes for CATAGQGARSYTF. This chain uses TRBV24-1 with TRBJ1-2, with TRBD1 matching 12 bases. The V and J ends lost 9 bases and 9 bases, in that order; junction bases with no gene match: 7. This CDR3 has 13 amino acids. Germline CDR1 is KGHDR and CDR2 is SFDVKD.